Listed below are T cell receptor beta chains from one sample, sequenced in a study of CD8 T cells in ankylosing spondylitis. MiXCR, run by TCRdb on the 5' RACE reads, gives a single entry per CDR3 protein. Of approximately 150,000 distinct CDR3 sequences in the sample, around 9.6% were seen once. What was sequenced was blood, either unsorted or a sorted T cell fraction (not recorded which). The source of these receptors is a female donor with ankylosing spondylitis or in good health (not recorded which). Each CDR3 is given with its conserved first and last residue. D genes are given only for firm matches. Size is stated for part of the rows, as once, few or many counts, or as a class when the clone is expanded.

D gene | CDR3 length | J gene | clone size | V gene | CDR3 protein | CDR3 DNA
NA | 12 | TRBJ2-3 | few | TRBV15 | CATSRKSDTQYF | TGTGCCACCAGCAGAAAATCAGATACGCAGTATTTT
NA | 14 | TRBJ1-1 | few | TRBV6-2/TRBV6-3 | CASSPDTLNTEAFF | TGTGCCAGCAGCCCGGACACGTTGAACACTGAAGCTTTCTTT
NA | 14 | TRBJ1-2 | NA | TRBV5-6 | CASSPPGTPINYTF | TGTGCCAGCAGCCCTCCAGGGACCCCGATAAACTACACCTTC
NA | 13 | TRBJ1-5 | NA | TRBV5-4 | CASSSRPGQPQHF | TGTGCCAGCAGCTCACGACCTGGACAGCCCCAGCATTTT
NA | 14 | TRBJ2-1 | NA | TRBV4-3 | CASSQDFRYNEQFF | TGCGCCAGCAGCCAAGATTTTAGGTACAATGAGCAGTTCTTC
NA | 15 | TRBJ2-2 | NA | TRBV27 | CASGEEYRNTGELFF | TGTGCCAGCGGCGAGGAATACAGAAACACCGGGGAGCTGTTTTTT
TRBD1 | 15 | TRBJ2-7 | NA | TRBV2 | CASISSGTAFYEQYF | TGTGCCAGCATTTCGTCCGGGACAGCATTCTACGAGCAGTACTTC
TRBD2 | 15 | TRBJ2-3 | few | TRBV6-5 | CASSYGGSRTDTQYF | TGTGCCAGCAGTTACGGCGGGAGCCGTACAGATACGCAGTATTTT
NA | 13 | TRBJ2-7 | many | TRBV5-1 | CASSLGQHYEQYF | TGCGCCAGCAGCTTGGGGCAGCACTACGAGCAGTACTTC
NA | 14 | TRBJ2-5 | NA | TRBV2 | CASIEWVAQETQYF | TGTGCCAGCATCGAATGGGTCGCCCAAGAGACCCAGTACTTC
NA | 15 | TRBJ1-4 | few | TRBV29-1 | CSVEDPGISSEKLFF | TGCAGCGTTGAAGATCCAGGTATTTCCTCTGAAAAACTGTTTTTT
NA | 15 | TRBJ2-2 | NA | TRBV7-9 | CASSLKGGLSGELFF | TGTGCCAGCAGCTTAAAAGGGGGACTATCCGGGGAGCTGTTTTTT
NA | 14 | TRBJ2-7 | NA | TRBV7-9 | CASSLVGRSYEQYF | TGTGCCAGCAGCTTAGTCGGACGGTCCTACGAGCAGTACTTC
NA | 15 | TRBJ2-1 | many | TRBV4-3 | CASSHGGRGYNEQFF | TGCGCCAGCAGCCACGGTGGGAGGGGGTACAATGAGCAGTTCTTC
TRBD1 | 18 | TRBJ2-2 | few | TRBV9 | CASSVSKGTGGNTGELFF | TGTGCCAGCAGCGTATCCAAGGGTACAGGGGGGAACACCGGGGAGCTGTTTTTT
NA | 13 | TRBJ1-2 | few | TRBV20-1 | CSARDLGINGYTF | TGCAGTGCTAGAGATTTAGGGATCAATGGCTACACCTTC
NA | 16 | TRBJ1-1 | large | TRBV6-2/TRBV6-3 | CASSYSDGAGNTEAFF | TGTGCCAGCAGTTACTCGGACGGGGCCGGGAACACTGAAGCTTTCTTT
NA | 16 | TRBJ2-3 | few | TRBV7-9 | CASTHGIQPATDTQYF | TGTGCCAGCACCCACGGGATCCAGCCTGCTACAGATACGCAGTATTTT
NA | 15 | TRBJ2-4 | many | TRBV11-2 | CASSWGDGPKNIQYF | TGTGCCAGCAGCTGGGGGGACGGCCCCAAAAACATTCAGTACTTC